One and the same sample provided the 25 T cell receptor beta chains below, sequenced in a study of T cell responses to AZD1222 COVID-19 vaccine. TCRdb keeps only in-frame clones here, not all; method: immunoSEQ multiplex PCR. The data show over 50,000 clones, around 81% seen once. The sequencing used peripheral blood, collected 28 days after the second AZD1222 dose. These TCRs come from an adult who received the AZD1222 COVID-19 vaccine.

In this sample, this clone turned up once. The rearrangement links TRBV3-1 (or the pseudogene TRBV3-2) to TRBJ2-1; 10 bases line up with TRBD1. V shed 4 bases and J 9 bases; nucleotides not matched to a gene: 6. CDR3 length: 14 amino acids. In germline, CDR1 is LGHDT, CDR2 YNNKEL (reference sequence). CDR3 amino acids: CASSPWTGGAEQFF. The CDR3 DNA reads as TGTGCCAGCAGCCCGTGGACAGGGGGGGCTGAGCAGTTCTTC.

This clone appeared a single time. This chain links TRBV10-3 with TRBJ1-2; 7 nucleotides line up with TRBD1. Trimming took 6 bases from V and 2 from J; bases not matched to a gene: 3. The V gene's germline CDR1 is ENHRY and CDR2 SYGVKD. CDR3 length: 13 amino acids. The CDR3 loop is CAIRSQGNYGYTF. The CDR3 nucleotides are TGTGCCATCAGATCACAGGGGAACTATGGCTACACCTTC.

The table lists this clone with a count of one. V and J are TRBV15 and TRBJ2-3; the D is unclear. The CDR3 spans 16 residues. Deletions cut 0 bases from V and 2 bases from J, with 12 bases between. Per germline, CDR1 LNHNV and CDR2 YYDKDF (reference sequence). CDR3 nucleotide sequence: TGTGCCACCAGCAGAGATAGTAGTAGAGCCACAGATACGCAGTATTTT. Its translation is CATSRDSSRATDTQYF.

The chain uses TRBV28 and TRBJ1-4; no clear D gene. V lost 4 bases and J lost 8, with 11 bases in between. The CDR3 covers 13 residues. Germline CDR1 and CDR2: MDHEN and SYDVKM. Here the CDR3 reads CASSSIREEKLFF. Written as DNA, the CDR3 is TGTGCCAGCAGTTCTATAAGGGAGGAAAAACTGTTTTTT.

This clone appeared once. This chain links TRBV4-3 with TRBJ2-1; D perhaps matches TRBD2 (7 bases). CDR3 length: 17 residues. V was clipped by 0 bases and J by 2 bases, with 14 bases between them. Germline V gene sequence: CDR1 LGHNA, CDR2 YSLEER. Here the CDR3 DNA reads TGCGCCAGCAGCCAAGATCAAGGGGGGGCCACCTACAATGAGCAGTTCTTC. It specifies CASSQDQGGATYNEQFF.

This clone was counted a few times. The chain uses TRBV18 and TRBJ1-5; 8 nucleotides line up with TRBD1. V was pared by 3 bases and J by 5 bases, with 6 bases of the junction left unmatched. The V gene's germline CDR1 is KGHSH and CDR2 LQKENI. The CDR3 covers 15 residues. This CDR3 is CASSPSRGRDQPQHF. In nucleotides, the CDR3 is TGTGCCAGCTCACCGTCCAGGGGGCGCGATCAGCCCCAGCATTTT.

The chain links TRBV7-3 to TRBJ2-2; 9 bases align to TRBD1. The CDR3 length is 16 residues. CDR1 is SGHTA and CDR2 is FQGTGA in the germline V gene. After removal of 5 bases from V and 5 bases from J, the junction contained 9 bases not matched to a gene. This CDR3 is CASSPTKDRGTGELFF. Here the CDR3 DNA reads TGTGCCAGCAGCCCTACCAAGGACAGGGGTACCGGGGAGCTGTTTTTT.

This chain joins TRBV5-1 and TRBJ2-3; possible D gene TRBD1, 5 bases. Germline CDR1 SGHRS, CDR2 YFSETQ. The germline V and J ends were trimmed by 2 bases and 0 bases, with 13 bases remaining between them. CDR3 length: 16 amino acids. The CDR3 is CASSFVTAPSTDTQYF. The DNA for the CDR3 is TGCGCCAGCAGCTTCGTGACAGCCCCTAGCACAGATACGCAGTATTTT. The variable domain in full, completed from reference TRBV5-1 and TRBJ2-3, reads KAGVTQTPRYLIKTRGQQVTLSCSPISGHRSVSWYQQTPGQGLQFLFEYFSETQRNKGNFPGRFSGRQFSNSRSEMNVSTLELGDSALYLCASSFVTAPSTDTQYFGPGTRLTVL.

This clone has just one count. CDR3 protein: CASSLLDSSYNEQFF. CDR3 in DNA: TGTGCCAGCAGCTTACTAGATTCCTCCTACAATGAGCAGTTCTTC. V gene TRBV6-2 or TRBV6-3 combines with J gene TRBJ2-1, with D tentatively TRBD2 (5 bases). CDR3 length equals 15 residues. V was pared by 6 bases and J by 0 bases, with 12 bases between. In germline, CDR1 is MNHEY, CDR2 SVGEGT.

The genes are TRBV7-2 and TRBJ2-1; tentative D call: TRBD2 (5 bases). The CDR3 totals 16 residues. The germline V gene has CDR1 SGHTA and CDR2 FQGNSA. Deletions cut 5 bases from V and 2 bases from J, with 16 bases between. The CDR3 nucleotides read TGTGCCAGCAGCACAAGAAAGCGGAACACCTACAATGAGCAGTTCTTC. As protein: CASSTRKRNTYNEQFF.

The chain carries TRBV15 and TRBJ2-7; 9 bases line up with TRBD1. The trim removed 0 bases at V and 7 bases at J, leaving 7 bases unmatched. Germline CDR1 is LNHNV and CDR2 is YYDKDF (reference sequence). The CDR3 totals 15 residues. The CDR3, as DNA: TGTGCCACCAGCAGAGATGTGGGACAGGGTACAGAGCAGTACTTC. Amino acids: CATSRDVGQGTEQYF.

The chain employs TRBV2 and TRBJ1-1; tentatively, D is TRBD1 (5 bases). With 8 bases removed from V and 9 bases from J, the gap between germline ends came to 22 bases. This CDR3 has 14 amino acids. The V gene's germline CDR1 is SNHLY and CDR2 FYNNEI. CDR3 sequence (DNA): TGTGCCAGCCTAGGCCGGGACGCCGGGATGAAAGCTTTCTTT. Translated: CASLGRDAGMKAFF.

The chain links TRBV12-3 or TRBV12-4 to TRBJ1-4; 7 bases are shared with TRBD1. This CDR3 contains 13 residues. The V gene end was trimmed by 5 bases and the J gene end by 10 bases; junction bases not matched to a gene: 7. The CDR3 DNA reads TGTGCCAGCAGTGCCGGGACAGCAAGAAAACTGTTTTTT. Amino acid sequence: CASSAGTARKLFF.

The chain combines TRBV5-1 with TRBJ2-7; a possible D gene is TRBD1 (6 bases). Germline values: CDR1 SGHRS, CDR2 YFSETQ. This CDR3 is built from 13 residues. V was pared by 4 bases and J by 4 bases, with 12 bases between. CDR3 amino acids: CASSLEDRYEQYF. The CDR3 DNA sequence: TGCGCCAGCAGCCTGGAGGACAGATACGAGCAGTACTTC.

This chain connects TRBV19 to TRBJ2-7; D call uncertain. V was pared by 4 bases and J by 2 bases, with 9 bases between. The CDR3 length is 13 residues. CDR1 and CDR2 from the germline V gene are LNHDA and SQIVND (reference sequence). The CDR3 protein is CASSTGQPYEQYF. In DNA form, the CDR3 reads TGTGCCAGTAGTACTGGGCAGCCCTACGAGCAGTACTTC.

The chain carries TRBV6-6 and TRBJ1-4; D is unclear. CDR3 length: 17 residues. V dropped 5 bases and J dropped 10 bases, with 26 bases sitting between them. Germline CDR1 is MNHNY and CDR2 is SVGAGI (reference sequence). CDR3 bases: TGTGCCAGCAGTCTGATCACCCAGACCTTCCCTTCGGGAAAACTGTTTTTT. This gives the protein CASSLITQTFPSGKLFF.

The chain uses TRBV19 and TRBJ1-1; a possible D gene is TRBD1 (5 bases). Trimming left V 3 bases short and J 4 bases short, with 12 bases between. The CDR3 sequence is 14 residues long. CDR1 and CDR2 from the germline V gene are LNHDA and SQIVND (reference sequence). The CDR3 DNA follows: TGTGCCAGTAGTATGAGCCAGGGTGGCACTGAAGCTTTCTTT. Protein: CASSMSQGGTEAFF.

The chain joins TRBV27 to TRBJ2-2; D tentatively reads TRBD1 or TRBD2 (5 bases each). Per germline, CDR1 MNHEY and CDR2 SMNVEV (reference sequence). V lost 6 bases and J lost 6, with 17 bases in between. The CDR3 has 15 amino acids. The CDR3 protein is CASSPRWGFSGELFF. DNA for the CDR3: TGTGCCAGCAGCCCCCGGTGGGGGTTTTCCGGGGAGCTGTTTTTT.

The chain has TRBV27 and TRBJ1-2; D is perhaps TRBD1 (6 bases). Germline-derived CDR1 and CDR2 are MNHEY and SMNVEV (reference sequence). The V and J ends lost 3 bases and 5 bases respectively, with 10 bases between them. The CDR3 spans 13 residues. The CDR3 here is CASSFSRGYGYTF. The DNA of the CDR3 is TGTGCCAGCAGTTTCTCCAGGGGTTATGGCTACACCTTC.

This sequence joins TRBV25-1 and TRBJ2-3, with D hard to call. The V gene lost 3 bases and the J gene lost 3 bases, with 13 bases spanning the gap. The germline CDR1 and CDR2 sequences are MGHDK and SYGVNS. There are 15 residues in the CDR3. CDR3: CASSDPNFDTDTQYF. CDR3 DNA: TGTGCCAGCAGTGATCCTAATTTCGATACAGATACGCAGTATTTT. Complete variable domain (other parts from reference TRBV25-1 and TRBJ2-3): EADIYQTPRYLVIGTGKKITLECSQTMGHDKMYWYQQDPGMELHLIHYSYGVNSTEKGDLSSESTVSRIRTEHFPLTLESARPSHTSQYLCASSDPNFDTDTQYFGPGTRLTVL.

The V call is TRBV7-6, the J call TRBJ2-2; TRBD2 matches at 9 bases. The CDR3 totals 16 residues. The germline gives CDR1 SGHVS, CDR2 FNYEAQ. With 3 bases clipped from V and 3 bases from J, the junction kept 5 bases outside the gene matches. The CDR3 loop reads CASSFEAGGYTGELFF. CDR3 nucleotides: TGTGCCAGCAGCTTTGAGGCGGGAGGGTACACCGGGGAGCTGTTTTTT.

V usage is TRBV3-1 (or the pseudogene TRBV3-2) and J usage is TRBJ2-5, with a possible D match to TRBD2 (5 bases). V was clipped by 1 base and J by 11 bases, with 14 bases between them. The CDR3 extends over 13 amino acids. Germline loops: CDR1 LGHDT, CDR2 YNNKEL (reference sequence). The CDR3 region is CASSQGRLTGQYF. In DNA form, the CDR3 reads TGTGCCAGCAGCCAAGGCCGATTGACGGGACAGTACTTC.

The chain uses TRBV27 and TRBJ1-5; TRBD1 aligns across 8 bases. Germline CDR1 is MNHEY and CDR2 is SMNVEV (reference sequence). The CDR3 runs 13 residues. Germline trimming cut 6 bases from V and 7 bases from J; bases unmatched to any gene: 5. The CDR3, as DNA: TGTGCCAGCAGCCAGGGGGCCTGGCAGCCCCAGCATTTT. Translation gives CASSQGAWQPQHF.

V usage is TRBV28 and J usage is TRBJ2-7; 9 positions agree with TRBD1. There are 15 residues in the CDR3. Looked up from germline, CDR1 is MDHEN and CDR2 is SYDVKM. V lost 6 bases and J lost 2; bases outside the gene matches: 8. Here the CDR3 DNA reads TGTGCCAGCAGCCACGGACAGGGGATCCCCTACGAGCAGTACTTC. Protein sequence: CASSHGQGIPYEQYF.

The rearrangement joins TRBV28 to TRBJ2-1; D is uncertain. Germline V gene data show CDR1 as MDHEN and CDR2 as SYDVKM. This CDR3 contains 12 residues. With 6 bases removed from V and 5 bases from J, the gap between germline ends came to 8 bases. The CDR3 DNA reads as TGTGCCAGCAGACGCAGGAACAATGAGCAGTTCTTC. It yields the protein CASRRRNNEQFF.